This is a list of T cell receptor beta chains from one sample in a study of cytomegalovirus exposure and HLA in healthy donors. Sequenced by immunoSEQ multiplex PCR; TCRdb stores in-frame clones only, minus some. Its listing shows under 150,000 clones. The specimen sequenced was PBMCs. These receptors all stem from a woman aged 55-69 years in good health and CMV-seronegative. CDR3s include the opening cysteine and the closing phenylalanine or tryptophan. Fields, in order: D gene, V gene, J gene, CDR3 protein, CDR3 DNA. The D gene is left open where the match is weak.

D: TRBD1; V: TRBV15; J: TRBJ2-1; CDR3: CAVTRDRAYRGDNEQFF; DNA: TGTGCCGTCACTCGGGACAGGGCTTACCGGGGCGACAATGAGCAGTTCTTC
D: TRBD1; V: TRBV27; J: TRBJ2-2; CDR3: CASSYGTGETGELFF; DNA: TGTGCCAGCAGTTACGGGACAGGGGAGACCGGGGAGCTGTTTTTT
D: -; V: TRBV28; J: TRBJ1-1; CDR3: CASSLTSRGRAAFF; DNA: TGTGCCAGCAGTTTAACGTCTCGGGGGAGGGCAGCTTTCTTT
D: -; V: TRBV5-6; J: TRBJ1-1; CDR3: CASSLYSQGRTEAFF; DNA: TGTGCCAGCAGCCTCTATTCGCAGGGCAGGACTGAAGCTTTCTTT
D: -; V: TRBV19; J: TRBJ1-1; CDR3: CASSTRQMNTEAFF; DNA: TGTGCCAGTAGTACTAGGCAGATGAACACTGAAGCTTTCTTT
D: -; V: TRBV6-5; J: TRBJ2-7; CDR3: CASSYNSGLGDEQYF; DNA: TGTGCCAGCAGTTACAATAGCGGTCTTGGGGACGAGCAGTACTTC
D: -; V: TRBV5-1; J: TRBJ1-1; CDR3: CASTGGDLNTEAFF; DNA: TGCGCCAGCACTGGGGGGGACTTGAACACTGAAGCTTTCTTT
D: -; V: TRBV19; J: TRBJ2-5; CDR3: CASSIVGGLKEAQYF; DNA: TGTGCCAGTAGTATCGTGGGGGGGCTAAAGGAGGCCCAGTACTTC
D: -; V: TRBV19; J: TRBJ1-2; CDR3: CASWDGEDYGCTF; DNA: -
D: -; V: TRBV6-1; J: TRBJ1-2; CDR3: CASSEIAQGIGGYTF; DNA: TGTGCCAGCAGTGAAATAGCACAGGGAATTGGTGGCTACACCTTC
D: -; V: TRBV5-4; J: TRBJ2-3; CDR3: CASSSGTHTDTQYF; DNA: TGTGCCAGCAGCTCCGGGACTCACACAGATACGCAGTATTTT
D: TRBD2; V: TRBV7-9; J: TRBJ2-7; CDR3: CASSFGLAGGPYSYEQYF; DNA: TGTGCCAGCAGCTTCGGACTAGCGGGAGGGCCATACTCCTACGAGCAGTACTTC
D: TRBD1; V: TRBV6-1; J: TRBJ1-6; CDR3: CASSKDRGRNSPLHF; DNA: TGTGCCAGCAGTAAAGACAGGGGGCGAAATTCACCCCTCCACTTT
D: -; V: TRBV19; J: TRBJ1-1; CDR3: CASSTQPGAEAFF; DNA: TGTGCCAGTAGTACGCAACCAGGGGCAGAAGCTTTCTTT
D: -; V: TRBV5-1; J: TRBJ2-7; CDR3: CASSLVSSASYEQYF; DNA: TGCGCCAGCAGCTTGGTGTCTAGCGCCTCCTACGAGCAGTACTTC
D: TRBD2; V: TRBV7-9; J: TRBJ2-3; CDR3: CASSLGRAGGGGTDTQYF; DNA: TGTGCCAGCAGTTTAGGGAGGGCGGGAGGAGGGGGCACAGATACGCAGTATTTT
D: TRBD1; V: TRBV28; J: TRBJ1-2; CDR3: CASSLDRVGGYTF; DNA: TGTGCCAGCAGCCTAGACAGGGTGGGGGGCTACACCTTC
D: TRBD1; V: TRBV18; J: TRBJ1-1; CDR3: CASSPGQGLYTEAFF; DNA: TGTGCCAGCTCCCCGGGACAGGGGTTATACACTGAAGCTTTCTTT
D: -; V: TRBV5-1; J: TRBJ1-5; CDR3: CASSLSGPPPQHF; DNA: TGCGCCAGCAGCTTGTCTGGGCCACCGCCCCAGCATTTT
D: -; V: TRBV11-2; J: TRBJ2-7; CDR3: CASSSPRGLYEQYF; DNA: TGTGCCAGCAGCTCTCCCCGGGGTCTATACGAGCAGTACTTC
D: -; V: TRBV5-1; J: TRBJ1-1; CDR3: CASSLDGTLNTEAFF; DNA: TGCGCCAGCAGCTTGGATGGCACCTTGAACACTGAAGCTTTCTTT
D: -; V: TRBV7-9; J: TRBJ2-7; CDR3: CASSLSGSFIEQYF; DNA: TGTGCCAGCAGCTTATCAGGGTCGTTTATCGAGCAGTACTTC
D: -; V: TRBV7-3; J: TRBJ2-2; CDR3: CASSPRGWDTGELFF; DNA: TGTGCCAGCAGCCCCCGGGGATGGGACACCGGGGAGCTGTTTTTT
D: TRBD2; V: TRBV7-3; J: TRBJ2-2; CDR3: CASSPISGDHTGELFF; DNA: TGTGCCAGCAGCCCCATTAGCGGGGATCACACCGGGGAGCTGTTTTTT
D: -; V: TRBV25-1; J: TRBJ1-1; CDR3: CASSEVWDNQAFF; DNA: TGTGCCAGCAGTGAGGTTTGGGACAACCAAGCTTTCTTT
D: -; V: TRBV28; J: TRBJ1-2; CDR3: CASSLYQGSLGYTF; DNA: TGTGCCAGCAGTTTATATCAGGGGTCTCTGGGCTACACCTTC
D: -; V: TRBV5-1; J: TRBJ2-7; CDR3: CASSLGAGSYEQYF; DNA: TGCGCCAGCAGCTTGGGGGCCGGCTCCTACGAGCAGTACTTC
D: TRBD1; V: TRBV5-4; J: TRBJ2-7; CDR3: CASSSDRGKAEQYF; DNA: TGTGCCAGCAGCTCTGACAGGGGTAAGGCCGAGCAGTACTTC
D: -; V: TRBV30; J: TRBJ2-5; CDR3: CAWSVLRGFPQETQYF; DNA: TGTGCCTGGAGTGTACTAAGGGGCTTTCCCCAAGAGACCCAGTACTTC
D: TRBD1; V: TRBV27; J: TRBJ1-1; CDR3: CASSLRGQGFMNTEAFF; DNA: TGTGCCAGCAGTTTACGGGGACAGGGGTTTATGAACACTGAAGCTTTCTTT
D: -; V: TRBV11-2; J: TRBJ2-1; CDR3: CASTGDNEQFF; DNA: TGTGCCAGCACGGGTGACAATGAGCAGTTCTTC
D: TRBD2; V: TRBV7-3; J: TRBJ2-5; CDR3: CASSLIGRGGQETQYF; DNA: TGTGCCAGCAGCTTAATCGGGCGCGGGGGGCAAGAGACCCAGTACTTC
D: TRBD2; V: TRBV5-1; J: TRBJ2-7; CDR3: CASSFSGMGPSEQYF; DNA: TGCGCCAGCAGCTTTAGCGGGATGGGACCTTCCGAGCAGTACTTC
D: -; V: TRBV7-8; J: TRBJ2-1; CDR3: CASSLYQRQFF; DNA: TGTGCCAGCAGCTTATACCAGCGACAGTTCTTC
D: -; V: TRBV11-2; J: TRBJ1-5; CDR3: CASSLDSGFQPQHF; DNA: TGTGCCAGCAGCTTAGATTCCGGTTTTCAGCCCCAGCATTTT
D: -; V: TRBV5-1; J: TRBJ2-3; CDR3: CASSWTALISTDTQYF; DNA: TGCGCCAGCAGCTGGACAGCATTAATTAGCACAGATACGCAGTATTTT
D: -; V: TRBV6-1; J: TRBJ1-1; CDR3: CASSEGQGEAFF; DNA: TGTGCCAGCAGTGAAGGTCAGGGGGAAGCTTTCTTT
D: TRBD2; V: TRBV10-3; J: TRBJ2-5; CDR3: CAISESSGTSVTQYF; DNA: TGTGCCATCAGTGAGTCGTCCGGGACTAGCGTGACCCAGTACTTC
D: -; V: TRBV9; J: TRBJ2-3; CDR3: CASSVEGGVTDTQYF; DNA: TGTGCCAGCAGCGTAGAAGGGGGGGTCACAGATACGCAGTATTTT
D: TRBD2; V: TRBV7-9; J: TRBJ2-7; CDR3: CASSSSGGSYEQYF; DNA: TGTGCCAGCAGCTCTAGCGGGGGCTCCTACGAGCAGTACTTC
D: -; V: TRBV6-1; J: TRBJ2-7; CDR3: CASIQNYEQYF; DNA: TGTGCCAGCATACAGAATTACGAGCAGTACTTC
D: -; V: TRBV28; J: TRBJ1-1; CDR3: CASSLGQTVEAFF; DNA: TGTGCCAGCAGTTTAGGACAGACAGTTGAAGCTTTCTTT
D: -; V: TRBV2; J: TRBJ2-3; CDR3: CASANADTQYF; DNA: TGTGCCAGCGCGAATGCAGATACGCAGTATTTT
D: TRBD1; V: TRBV9; J: TRBJ2-3; CDR3: CASSARQGVADTQYF; DNA: TGTGCCAGCAGCGCCCGACAGGGAGTAGCAGATACGCAGTATTTT
D: TRBD2; V: TRBV7-2; J: TRBJ2-3; CDR3: CASSLLGGLDTQYF; DNA: TGTGCCAGCAGCTTATTGGGGGGGTTAGATACGCAGTATTTT
D: TRBD1; V: TRBV28; J: TRBJ1-2; CDR3: CASSTQGVGYTF; DNA: TGTGCCAGCAGTACCCAGGGGGTTGGCTACACCTTC
D: -; V: TRBV2; J: TRBJ1-6; CDR3: CASLSDINSPLHF; DNA: TGTGCCAGCCTATCTGACATAAATTCACCCCTCCACTTT
D: -; V: TRBV9; J: TRBJ2-7; CDR3: CASSVGTFGEQYF; DNA: TGTGCCAGCAGCGTAGGGACTTTTGGCGAGCAGTACTTC
D: -; V: TRBV2; J: TRBJ2-7; CDR3: CASRAGEQYF; DNA: TGTGCCAGCAGGGCGGGGGAGCAGTACTTC
D: -; V: TRBV6-1; J: TRBJ2-7; CDR3: CASSEPAGLSYEQYF; DNA: TGTGCCAGCAGTGAACCTGCGGGCCTATCCTACGAGCAGTACTTC
D: TRBD1; V: TRBV18; J: TRBJ1-2; CDR3: CASSPTGTGGESGYTF; DNA: TGTGCCAGCTCACCAACCGGGACAGGGGGAGAGAGTGGCTACACCTTC
D: TRBD1; V: TRBV7-8; J: TRBJ1-2; CDR3: CASSFVTVTGGIQGYTF; DNA: TGTGCCAGCAGCTTTGTTACCGTGACAGGGGGAATTCAGGGCTACACCTTC
D: -; V: TRBV9; J: TRBJ1-2; CDR3: CASSVAPDSSTNYGYTF; DNA: TGTGCCAGCAGCGTAGCCCCCGACAGCAGCACAAACTATGGCTACACCTTC